The 26 T cell receptor beta chains given below trace back to one sample, sequenced in a study of identical twins. TCRdb called the 5' RACE reads again in MiXCR, with one record for every CDR3 protein. The sample gives 500,000 or so distinct CDR3 sequences, over 11% of which show up once; about 0.94% is in the top ten. This sample was also put to use in a study of yellow fever vaccine responses in identical twins.

What was sequenced was CD4+ T cells sorted from blood. Receptors were obtained from a woman under 30 in good health.

The rearrangement links TRBV29-1 to TRBJ1-2, with a weak D call TRBD1 (6 bases). CDR3 length equals 17 residues. CDR1 and CDR2 (germline): SQVTM, ANQGSEA. Trimming left V 2 bases short and J 7 bases short, with 26 bases between. In nucleotides, the CDR3 is TGCAGCGTTGAACGGCGGGACACAGGATGGTCAGGGCCTGGCTACACCTTC. Translating it yields CSVERRDTGWSGPGYTF.

In this sample, this clonotype turned up a few times. The chain couples TRBV4-1 to TRBJ2-3, with D possibly being TRBD1 (5 bases). The CDR3 extends over 12 amino acids. CDR1 and CDR2 (germline): MGHRA, YSYEKL. V dropped 2 bases and J dropped 9 bases, with 9 bases sitting between them. This chain's CDR3 is CASSQIQGTQYF. The DNA of the CDR3 is TGCGCCAGCAGCCAAATCCAGGGAACGCAGTATTTT.

The chain carries TRBV28 and TRBJ1-2; 7 nucleotides match TRBD1. Losses at the gene ends were 4 bases for V and 4 bases for J; bases not matched to a gene: 6. The V gene's germline CDR1 is MDHEN and CDR2 SYDVKM. CDR3 length equals 14 residues. For the CDR3, the DNA is TGTGCCAGCAGTTGGGGACAGAGTTTCTATGGCTACACCTTC. It specifies CASSWGQSFYGYTF.

This clonotype has only one observation. The junction departs from germline at one end; a sequencing error may be responsible. V gene TRBV6-5 combines with J gene TRBJ2-7; 12 nucleotides align to TRBD2. Germline V gives CDR1 MNHEY, CDR2 SVGAGI. The CDR3 totals 14 residues. CDR3 in DNA: TGTGCCAGCAGTTACTCACGGACTAGCGGGGAACCTTCGTTC. This sequence encodes CASSYSRTSGEPSF.

In its sample, this clonotype was seen many times. The chain links TRBV9 to TRBJ1-6, with D possibly TRBD1 on 5 matching bases. This CDR3 is 14 amino acids long. Germline assignment: CDR1 SGDLS and CDR2 YYNGEE. V was clipped by 5 bases and J by 4 bases, with 10 bases between them. CDR3 amino acids: CASSVWGYNSPLHF. The CDR3, as DNA: TGTGCCAGCAGTGTTTGGGGGTATAATTCACCCCTCCACTTT. The whole variable domain, remainder taken from reference TRBV9 and TRBJ1-6, is DSGVTQTPKHLITATGQRVTLRCSPRSGDLSVYWYQQSLDQGLQFLIQYYNGEERAKGNILERFSAQQFPDLHSELNLSSLELGDSALYFCASSVWGYNSPLHFGNGTRLTVT.

This clonotype was found a few times. The V and J genes are TRBV12-3 or TRBV12-4 and TRBJ2-7; TRBD2 aligns across 7 bases. The CDR3 is made up of 15 amino acids. Germline trimming cut 3 bases from V and 3 bases from J; bases unmatched to any gene: 8. The CDR3 DNA sequence: TGTGCCAGCAGTTTCGGGCGGGGGTCCCACTACGAGCAGTACTTC. This sequence encodes CASSFGRGSHYEQYF.

In its sample, this clonotype was seen a few times. The V and J genes are TRBV6-5 and TRBJ1-4; TRBD1 aligns across 9 bases. Germline values: CDR1 MNHEY, CDR2 SVGAGI. The CDR3 loop spans 16 amino acids. V lost 4 bases and J lost 3; bases outside the gene matches: 6. The CDR3 DNA reads as TGTGCCAGCAGTTTGTACGGACAGGGGCCTAATGAAAAACTGTTTTTT. Translated: CASSLYGQGPNEKLFF.

This rearrangement joins TRBV11-3 to TRBJ2-5; no clear D gene. Germline-derived CDR1 and CDR2 are SGHNT and YENEEA. The CDR3 totals 15 residues. Trimming left V 3 bases short and J 4 bases short, with 15 bases between. CDR3 amino acids: CASSFKKGNTETQYF. The CDR3 DNA sequence: TGTGCCAGCAGCTTCAAGAAGGGTAACACAGAGACCCAGTACTTC.

The rearrangement uses TRBV5-1 and TRBJ2-1; 9 nucleotides line up with TRBD1. Germline V gene sequence: CDR1 SGHRS, CDR2 YFSETQ. Unmatched junction bases numbered 4, after V lost 4 bases and J lost 8 bases. The CDR3 totals 13 residues. The CDR3 nucleotides read TGCGCCAGCAGCAGACAGGGGGACGATGAGCAGTTCTTC. Its translation: CASSRQGDDEQFF.

This clonotype was picked up many times. As DNA, the CDR3 is TGTGCCAGCAGTTTGAGTTCGGGAGAGACCCAGTACTTC. It yields the protein CASSLSSGETQYF. V and J are TRBV12-3 or TRBV12-4 and TRBJ2-5; D remains ambiguous. Trimming removed 3 bases from V and 4 bases from J, with 9 bases in between. CDR3 length: 13 amino acids.

The chain links TRBV5-5 to TRBJ2-3; TRBD2 aligns across 10 bases. This CDR3 contains 16 residues. The germline gives CDR1 SGHKS, CDR2 YYEKEE (reference sequence). The V gene end was trimmed by 1 base and the J gene end by 4 bases; junction bases not matched to a gene: 6. The CDR3 spells CASSLLAGVTSDTQYF. The CDR3 DNA reads TGTGCCAGCAGCTTGCTAGCGGGAGTGACATCAGATACGCAGTATTTT.

The table lists this clonotype with a few counts. This chain uses TRBV7-2 with TRBJ2-3, with 7 bases aligning to TRBD1. Looked up from germline, CDR1 is SGHTA and CDR2 is FQGNSA. Trimming removed 5 bases from V and 2 bases from J; junction bases left unmatched: 7. The CDR3 length is 15 residues. The CDR3 region is CASSPGQSLTDTQYF. DNA for the CDR3: TGTGCCAGCAGCCCGGGACAGAGCCTCACAGATACGCAGTATTTT.

A few counts support this clonotype. The CDR3: CASSLVTSGGNYEQYF. In DNA, the CDR3 is TGTGCCAGCAGCTTAGTTACTAGCGGGGGGAACTACGAGCAGTACTTC. The chain carries TRBV7-2 and TRBJ2-7; 12 bases map to TRBD2. The V segment lost 1 base and the J segment 3 bases; nucleotides outside the gene matches: 4. Germline V gives CDR1 SGHTA, CDR2 FQGNSA. This CDR3 spans 16 amino acids.

The table lists this clonotype with a few counts. This CDR3 is CASSLFVQSTDTQYF. The DNA for the CDR3 is TGCGCCAGCAGCTTGTTTGTCCAAAGCACAGATACGCAGTATTTT. The gene calls are TRBV5-1 and TRBJ2-3; D is unresolved. Germline assignment: CDR1 SGHRS and CDR2 YFSETQ. The CDR3 spans 15 residues. V lost 1 base and J 0 bases, leaving 9 bases between the germline ends.

This sequence joins TRBV5-1 and TRBJ2-7; 7 bases agree with TRBD2. CDR1 is SGHRS, CDR2 YFSETQ, per germline. The CDR3 extends over 16 amino acids. Losses at the gene ends were 0 bases for V and 0 bases for J; bases not matched to a gene: 6. The CDR3: CASSLAWGGSSYEQYF. The DNA of the CDR3 is TGCGCCAGCAGCTTGGCCTGGGGGGGGAGCTCCTACGAGCAGTACTTC.

The chain employs TRBV11-2 and TRBJ2-1; 7 bases align to TRBD2. Trimming removed 2 bases from V and 3 bases from J; junction bases left unmatched: 4. This CDR3 is built from 15 residues. Germline-derived CDR1 and CDR2 are SGHAT and FQNNGV. CDR3 region: CASSLQRDYYNEQFF. As DNA, the CDR3 is TGTGCCAGCAGCTTACAACGGGACTACTACAATGAGCAGTTCTTC.

This chain uses TRBV25-1 with TRBJ2-7; maybe TRBD1 (6 bases). Germline V CDR1 and CDR2: MGHDK, SYGVNS. CDR3 length: 13 amino acids. Trimming shortened V by 6 bases and J by 5 bases, and 14 bases separated the two germline ends. The CDR3 is CASRQGRSDEQYF. CDR3 sequence (DNA): TGTGCCAGCAGACAGGGTCGATCAGACGAGCAGTACTTC.

The J gene is TRBJ2-7, the V gene TRBV28; D is uncertain. V lost 4 bases and J lost 3, with 19 bases in between. CDR1 MDHEN and CDR2 SYDVKM come from the germline V gene. The CDR3 runs to 16 residues. The CDR3: CASSSPRDFRVYEQYF. The CDR3 DNA follows: TGTGCCAGCAGTTCCCCTAGGGATTTCCGGGTCTACGAGCAGTACTTC.

The rearrangement uses TRBV7-2 and TRBJ1-4, with a tentative D call TRBD1 (5 bases). The germline V gene encodes CDR1 SGHTA and CDR2 FQGNSA. The CDR3 consists of 16 residues. The V gene lost 3 bases and the J gene lost 4 bases, with 15 bases spanning the gap. This CDR3 reads CASSFGDRALNEKLFF. Here the CDR3 DNA reads TGTGCCAGCAGCTTCGGAGACAGAGCACTTAATGAAAAACTGTTTTTT.

The rearrangement uses TRBV27 and TRBJ2-6; the D is unclear. Germline loops: CDR1 MNHEY, CDR2 SMNVEV (reference sequence). The CDR3 extends over 16 amino acids. Trimming removed 6 bases at V and 1 base at J, with 13 bases between. The CDR3 spells CASSPTWLSGANVLTF. The CDR3 coding sequence is TGTGCCAGCAGCCCTACTTGGCTATCTGGGGCCAACGTCCTGACTTTC.

V gene TRBV5-1 combines with J gene TRBJ2-1, with 8 bases identical to TRBD2. The germline gives CDR1 SGHRS, CDR2 YFSETQ. The CDR3 spans 17 residues. V lost 4 bases, J lost 2 bases, and 11 bases stayed unmatched. CDR3 in DNA: TGCGCCAGCAGCGTAAATACCGGGACTAGTCCCTACAATGAGCAGTTCTTC. Residues: CASSVNTGTSPYNEQFF.

This clonotype was seen a few times. The rearrangement links TRBV7-9 to TRBJ2-4, with D possibly matching TRBD2 (6 bases). The V end lost 7 bases, the J end lost 9 bases, and 19 bases lay between the germline ends. Germline-derived CDR1 and CDR2 are SEHNR and FQNEAQ (reference sequence). CDR3 length: 14 amino acids. The CDR3 DNA reads TGTGCCAGCACCCCGACCCAGGAGGGTGGCATTCAGTACTTC. Protein sequence: CASTPTQEGGIQYF.

The chain joins TRBV6-1 to TRBJ2-3, with TRBD2 matching 12 bases. Germline-derived CDR1 and CDR2 are MNHNS and SASEGT. V gave up 6 bases and J gave up 2 bases; unmatched junction bases: 3. The CDR3 is 15 amino acids. The CDR3 nucleotides read TGTGCCAGCAGGCGACTAGCGGGAGTCACAGATACGCAGTATTTT. It specifies CASRRLAGVTDTQYF.

The table lists this clonotype with many counts. The gene calls are TRBV7-2 and TRBJ2-7, with unresolved D. The CDR3 is made up of 11 amino acids. Germline V gene data show CDR1 as SGHTA and CDR2 as FQGNSA. The V end lost 3 bases, the J end lost 3 bases, and 3 bases lay between the germline ends. DNA for the CDR3: TGTGCCAGCAGCTTTCACTACGAGCAGTACTTC. Translating gives CASSFHYEQYF.

This clonotype was seen more than once but under ten times. The chain joins TRBV10-1 to TRBJ2-4, with D perhaps matching TRBD2 (5 bases). This CDR3 has 14 amino acids. Between the trimmed V and J ends, which lost 0 bases and 5 bases, there was a span of 8 bases. CDR1 WNHNN and CDR2 SYGVQD come from the germline V gene (reference sequence). Written as DNA, the CDR3 is TGCGCCAGCAGTGAGTCCACCGGGGAAAACATTCAGTACTTC. Its protein product is CASSESTGENIQYF.

The genes are TRBV19 and TRBJ2-3; D may be TRBD1 (6 bases). Between the trimmed V and J ends, which lost 7 bases and 4 bases, there was a span of 27 bases. Germline loops: CDR1 LNHDA, CDR2 SQIVND (reference sequence). The CDR3 extends over 18 amino acids. CDR3 region: CASTPIPGQQRSADTQYF. CDR3 DNA sequence: TGTGCCAGTACTCCTATCCCGGGACAACAAAGGTCGGCAGATACGCAGTATTTT.